The present TCR beta chain was sequenced within a study of shared clonotypes between healthy human individuals. Findings of the study overall: The naive CD4 repertoires of several donors were compared, and roughly 5.1% of clonotypes were shared.

Healthy adults negative for HIV, lacking recent acute infections or vaccinations, served as donors. Details on this clone: What it binds is unknown.

Original data processing: Filtering differed, since immunoSEQ gave only junction sequences and no quality scores. Sequencing was performed with immunoSEQ multiplex PCR; in TCRdb, only in-frame clones are kept and a portion is missing. The V and J calls and clone size were taken over from that table, and D and trimming were inferred from the DNA. The sample comprises 2.5 million or so clones, roughly 92% of which are singletons, and around 0.15% rests with the top ten. Germline values: CDR1 SGHNT, CDR2 YYREEE (reference sequence). The V and J ends lost 4 bases and 6 bases, in that order; junction bases with no gene match: 7. This CDR3 comprises 15 residues.

V and J are TRBV5-4 and TRBJ2-7; 13 positions match TRBD2. This TCR came from a young man in good health. The sample comprised naive CD4+ T cells sorted from blood. As to subset: CD45RA+ positively selected. The CDR3 reads CASSTATSGRAEQYF. CDR3 nucleotides: TGTGCCAGCAGCACGGCCACTAGCGGGAGGGCCGAGCAGTACTTC.